This T cell receptor (beta chain) was identified in a study of blood T cell repertoires in COVID-19. Across the study: PBMCs, B-cell-depleted T cells, or T cells were the source of the cDNA or gDNA that made up the material.

Original processing methods: It was from reference gene primer amplification that nucleated cell counts were estimated. TCRdb's table, derived via immunoSEQ multiplex PCR, lists solely in-frame clones and lacks some. V, J and clone size derive from that table, while D and trimming were established from the DNA sequence. The sample contains 450,000 to 500,000 clones, roughly 87% of which appear only once. The CDR3 is 13 residues long. The germline gives CDR1 MNHEY, CDR2 SMNVEV (reference sequence). V gave up 8 bases and J gave up 4 bases, with 14 bases separating them. Sequences were obtained from PBMCs or T cells enriched from blood (not recorded which). The J gene is TRBJ1-2, the V gene TRBV27; no firm D call. The sequence derives from a woman between 18 and 29 years old who had recovered from COVID-19. Written as DNA, the CDR3 is TGTGCCAGCGGAACAGCTGATGTCTATGGCTACACCTTC. This translates into CASGTADVYGYTF.